Following are 12 T cell receptor beta chains from one sample sequenced in a study of T cell responses to AZD1222 COVID-19 vaccine. Here immunoSEQ multiplex PCR was the method, and the copy in TCRdb shows in-frame clones only, minus some. The sample records roughly 53,000 clones, roughly 85% being singletons. The sequencing here drew on peripheral blood, taken on day 0 of MenACWY control vaccination. The receptors stem from an adult in good health.

CDR3 in DNA: TGCGCCAGCAGCCCACCGGGGACTAGCGGGGGCCAAGAGACCCAGTACTTC. This sequence encodes CASSPPGTSGGQETQYF. The gene calls are TRBV5-1 and TRBJ2-5; 14 nucleotides agree with TRBD2. The CDR3 contains 17 residues. From germline, CDR1 is SGHRS and CDR2 YFSETQ. V shed 4 bases, J shed 1 base, and the junction held 6 bases outside the gene matches.

This clone is a singleton in its sample. The chain employs TRBV5-6 and TRBJ2-7, with D perhaps assigned TRBD1 or TRBD2 (5 bases each). Trimming left V 4 bases short and J 2 bases short, with 25 bases between. This CDR3 has 18 residues. CDR1 and CDR2 (germline): SGHDT, YYEEEE. The CDR3: CASSGGRRRAPGPYEQYF. Here the CDR3 DNA reads TGTGCCAGCAGCGGGGGACGACGACGCGCCCCGGGCCCCTACGAGCAGTACTTC.

This chain connects TRBV5-5 to TRBJ2-2; 13 positions agree with TRBD2. Germline CDR1 SGHKS, CDR2 YYEKEE (reference sequence). The CDR3 is 18 residues long. After removal of 1 base from V and 5 bases from J, the junction contained 8 bases not matched to a gene. Here the CDR3 DNA reads TGTGCCAGCAGCTTGCAGGGGACTAGCGGGATGGGGACCGGGGAGCTGTTTTTT. This codes for CASSLQGTSGMGTGELFF.

This clone was seen only once. This chain uses TRBV18 with TRBJ2-3; no firm D call. Germline-derived CDR1 and CDR2 are KGHSH and LQKENI. There are 12 residues in the CDR3. V was trimmed by 2 bases and J by 4 bases, leaving 4 bases between them. The CDR3 nucleotides read TGTGCCAGCTCACCAGTTCCAGATACGCAGTATTTT. Translating gives CASSPVPDTQYF. The full variable domain, with the rest looked up from reference TRBV18 and TRBJ2-3, is NAGVMQNPRHLVRRRGQEARLRCSPMKGHSHVYWYRQLPEEGLKFMVYLQKENIIDESGMPKERFSAEFPKEGPSILRIQQVVRGDSAAYFCASSPVPDTQYFGPGTRLTVL.

The J gene is TRBJ2-3, the V gene TRBV7-2, with D maybe TRBD2 (6 bases). The germline gives CDR1 SGHTA, CDR2 FQGNSA. V lost 1 base, J lost 3 bases, and 11 bases lay in between. CDR3 length equals 15 residues. The CDR3 coding sequence is TGTGCCAGCAGCTTAGTATCCCTAGCGACAGATACGCAGTATTTT. It yields the protein CASSLVSLATDTQYF. The whole variable domain, filled in from reference TRBV7-2 and TRBJ2-3, reads GAGVSQSPSNKVTEKGKDVELRCDPISGHTALYWYRQSLGQGLEFLIYFQGNSAPDKSGLPSDRFSAERTGGSVSTLTIQRTQQEDSAVYLCASSLVSLATDTQYFGPGTRLTVL.

By share, this clone ranks as medium-sized (0.01 to 0.1%). The V and J genes are TRBV28 and TRBJ2-7; D is possibly TRBD2 (6 bases). Trimming removed 5 bases from V and 6 bases from J, with 20 bases in between. Germline loops: CDR1 MDHEN, CDR2 SYDVKM. The CDR3 has 15 amino acids. The CDR3 coding sequence is TGTGCCAGCAGTCTGGGGACTGAACTACGCTCCGAGCAGTACTTC. Amino acids: CASSLGTELRSEQYF.

The rearrangement links TRBV27 to TRBJ2-1; possibly TRBD2 for D (6 bases). V lost 4 bases, J lost 5 bases, and 15 bases lay in between. Germline V gene lookup returns CDR1 MNHEY and CDR2 SMNVEV (reference sequence). This CDR3 is 15 amino acids long. CDR3 nucleotide sequence: TGTGCCAGCAGTTCACGCCGGGACTTGAACAATGAGCAGTTCTTC. This codes for CASSSRRDLNNEQFF.

A single count supports this clone. This chain joins TRBV2 and TRBJ1-4; 9 positions agree with TRBD1. The CDR3 contains 14 residues. V dropped 5 bases and J dropped 6; count of bases not matched to a gene: 4. Germline loops: CDR1 SNHLY, CDR2 FYNNEI. CDR3 sequence (DNA): TGTGCCAGCAGTCCGACAGGGGGGGATGAAAAACTGTTTTTT. Protein: CASSPTGGDEKLFF. Full variable domain (rest looked up from reference TRBV2 and TRBJ1-4): EPEVTQTPSHQVTQMGQEVILRCVPISNHLYFYWYRQILGQKVEFLVSFYNNEISEKSEIFDDQFSVERPDGSNFTLKIRSTKLEDSAMYFCASSPTGGDEKLFFGSGTQLSVL.

The chain has TRBV7-2 and TRBJ2-2; 8 bases align to TRBD1. Germline trimming cut 1 base from V and 6 bases from J; bases unmatched to any gene: 1. The CDR3 sequence is 14 residues long. Germline CDR1 is SGHTA and CDR2 is FQGNSA. The CDR3 DNA sequence: TGTGCCAGCAGCTTAGTCAGGGGGCCCGGGGAGCTGTTTTTT. It yields the protein CASSLVRGPGELFF.

The CDR3 loop is CASSYSGEQYF. In DNA, the CDR3 is TGTGCCAGCAGTTATAGCGGCGAGCAGTACTTC. The chain uses TRBV7-6 and TRBJ2-7; D is perhaps TRBD2 (6 bases). The CDR3 consists of 11 residues. The V and J ends lost 6 bases and 6 bases respectively, with 9 bases between them. Looked up from germline, CDR1 is SGHVS and CDR2 is FNYEAQ.

In regard to this clone: The junction departs from germline at one end; a sequencing error may be responsible. The chain joins TRBV6-1 to TRBJ2-7; 7 bases match TRBD2. The CDR3 extends over 16 amino acids. From germline, CDR1 is MNHNS and CDR2 SASEGT. The CDR3 DNA reads as TGTGCCAGCCGTGAAGAAGAGTCTAGCGGAACCTACGAGCAGTACTTC. It translates to CASREEESSGTYEQYF.

The chain links TRBV7-2 to TRBJ1-1; 7 bases map to TRBD1. This CDR3 spans 14 amino acids. The germline V gene encodes CDR1 SGHTA and CDR2 FQGNSA. With V trimmed by 6 bases and J by 0 bases, 4 bases remained unmatched. This chain's CDR3 is CASRRQGMNTEAFF. CDR3 coding DNA: TGTGCCAGCAGAAGACAGGGCATGAACACTGAAGCTTTCTTT.